This TCR beta chain was found in a study of cytomegalovirus exposure and HLA in healthy donors (dated by TCRdb to about 2017). Study-level background: An earlier analysis of 587 of the donors reported approximately 300 Gb of sequence data and 117 million unique TCR beta sequences from about 200 million T cells. An early release that covered around 590 HLA-typed donors contained 300 to 350 gigabases of sequencing data and 75 million to 100 million unique TCR sequences. The genetic ancestry cluster associated with self-reported Caucasian donors included 70% to 85% of the 398 genotyped donors. The study was designed to test whether signatures of past pathogen exposure could be identified by cataloging public T cell receptors. The study profiled the T cell repertoires of 550 to 700 subjects by immunosequencing and related them to cytomegalovirus serostatus. In addition to the first cohort of 666 subjects, a separate validation cohort of 120 different subjects was used. To predict cytomegalovirus infection status, the study combined high-throughput TCR immunosequencing, statistical association of individual TCRs with disease status, and machine learning. A later analysis re-examined previously published TCR beta repertoires from 600 to 700 donors and added high-resolution HLA genotyping to investigate patterns of TCR occurrence. Rather than drawing on any new phenotypic data, the later analysis identified candidate immune exposures from TCR beta sequences and the way those sequences occurred across donors. An earlier analysis of some 600 of the donors applied high-throughput TCR beta sequencing to assess whether each TCR beta V gene segment acted as functional or pseudogenic. Donor age, sex, ethnicity and CMV serostatus were compiled alongside the repertoire data. A later genetic analysis used genome-wide SNP genotypes for about 65% of the roughly 670 donors, treating that subset as a discovery cohort. Every repertoire in the discovery cohort had been generated on one and the same sequencing platform. HLA typing included class I and class II loci at four-digit resolution. The number of typed donors differed by locus: roughly 629-630 for A, B, C, DRB1 and DQB1; roughly 510 for DQA1; roughly 600 for DPA1; and about 450 for DPB1. A handful of DR-DQ haplotypes were treated as single units for association and clustering because of strong linkage in the cohort. On average, around 240,000 unique TCR beta nucleotide sequences were sequenced per donor among fewer than 500 genotyped donors of the cohort, with around 19% of those sequences being non-productive.

The cohort consisted of fewer than 700 healthy bone marrow donors. At the time of sampling, every cohort member was nominally healthy, though immune exposures that went unrecorded were likely present. The donor was CMV seronegative and was included in the group of about 350 seronegative cohort members. Every donor gave a peripheral blood sample, and the peripheral blood mononuclear cells from that sample were used for TCR beta sequencing. The Qiagen DNeasy Blood Extraction Kit was used to extract genomic DNA from the blood cell samples. Library prep was done by the immunoSEQ multiplex PCR assay. The multiplex PCR relied on a mix of 60 forward primers for TCR Vbeta segments and 13 reverse primers for TCR Jbeta segments. A multiplex PCR assay on genomic DNA amplified the CDR3 region of rearranged TCR beta genes. The amplified TCR beta libraries were sequenced on the Illumina HiSeq System as 87-base-pair reads. On the study's bioinformatics: In a later analysis, roughly 80 million unique TCR beta chains were counted across the roughly 700 repertoires, and approximately 11 million of these chains were shared by at least two donors. Raw reads were error-corrected and collapsed into unique sequences by a nearest-neighbor algorithm in which closely related sequences were merged to remove PCR and sequencing errors. V, D and J gene segments were assigned by aligning CDR3 sequences to IMGT reference sequences. For a sequence to be retained, a match of at least six nucleotides was required to both a V gene segment and a J gene segment. A rearrangement counted as productive if the CDR3 had no stop codons and remained in frame with V and J, and every other rearrangement counted as non-productive. Following IMGT convention, CDR3 was defined as the stretch from the second conserved V-encoded cysteine up to the conserved J-encoded phenylalanine. The earlier analysis of 587 of the donors excluded sequences that lacked an unambiguous match to a single V gene segment. In an earlier analysis of approximately 500 of the donors, a V segment was called functional when productive rearrangements were above 56.7%, and segregating when the standard deviation between donors exceeded 5%. A statistical classification framework was built to diagnose cytomegalovirus status from the catalog of TCR beta chain sequences. V and J gene assignment, in a later analysis, came from comparing TCR nucleotide sequences with IMGT/GENE-DB human TR gene sequences. A later analysis assigned CDR3 sequences and most-parsimonious VDJ recombination scenarios with the TCRdist pipeline. In a later analysis, each TCR beta chain was defined by its CDR3 amino acid sequence together with its V-gene family, and reads without a unique V-gene family were excluded. As a way to deal with suspected cross-contamination and a sequencing artifact, a later analysis dropped 450 to 600 nucleotide sequences that were highly shared and had low generation probability. For each public chain, a later analysis derived a clonal expansion index from normalized ranks of inferred template counts within each repertoire. In a later analysis, generation probabilities were computed using a VDJ recombination model fitted to out-of-frame rearrangements, and the results were checked against IGoR. A later analysis scored TCR-TCR, TCR-HLA and TCR-CMV co-occurrence with hypergeometric tests, applying a repertoire-size bias correction to TCR pairs. False discovery rates were estimated in a later analysis by permuting HLA or CMV assignments 20 times. A later analysis grouped co-occurring TCRs with DBSCAN, adding TCRdist sequence similarity when clustering within HLA-allele-positive subsets. Co-occurrence clustering excluded repertoires with fewer than 30,000 or more than 120,000 public chains, plus five with anomalous nucleotide sharing. This is the immuneACCESS table as TCRdb keeps it, with only in-frame sequences that have V and J called. A part of the clones is gone; compared with another copy, unresolved V genes explain less than half, and the rest is unexplained. D and trimming were read from the DNA, whereas the V and J calls and clone size are those reported in that table. Across this sample there are approximately 96,000 clones, with approximately 79% seen only once. Roughly 1.8% of the sample belongs to the ten largest clones.

Note on this clone: The antigen it recognizes is unknown. No much larger clone exists at a distance of one base, and base qualities are not known.

Reading from cysteine to phenylalanine, the CDR3 counts 17 amino acids. Kept here is only the CDR3 DNA, which spans 51 bases and is read in frame from base 1. CDR1 SGHVS and CDR2 FQNEAQ are derived from the germline V gene. The junction shows trimming of 5 bases on V and 4 bases on J, plus 21 bases between the germline ends. The paper as a whole reports these results and caveats: Compared with the 666-donor mean, donors in an Asian-associated ancestry cluster had fewer N-insertions in productive TCRs, according to a later genetic analysis. In a later analysis, HLA-associated TCR beta chains showed more clonal expansion and lower generation probabilities than non-associated chains that were equally common. According to a later analysis, parvovirus B19, influenza, CMV and Epstein-Barr virus appeared linked to several top co-occurrence clusters. Roughly 17 rarely observed V segments, including chromosome 9 orphons, were excluded from the earlier analysis of almost 600 of the donors because counts were too low. A further reported finding was that TCR beta sequences accurately predicted the HLA-A and HLA-B alleles for most subjects in the first cohort. The only immune exposure information available for the cohort was CMV serostatus. While some public TCRs were present in many individuals, most TCR sequences turned up only very rarely across donors. In an earlier analysis of about 600 of the donors, most TCR beta V segments appeared in productive rearrangements about 87% or about 30% of the time, broadly matching IMGT annotations. Because some donors lacked HLA typing at each locus, the association tests relied only on the typed subset. The classifier was reported to diagnose cytomegalovirus status with high specificity and sensitivity in both the original cohort and the validation cohort. In vitro tests confirmed that three of the cytomegalovirus-associated TCR beta chains recognize cytomegalovirus antigens. A later analysis found that TCR association rates varied across HLA loci, with DRB1 alleles showing the most associated TCRs and HLA-C alleles the fewest. In the study, 150 to 200 TCR beta chains were listed as associated with cytomegalovirus. It was suggested by the authors that the approach could potentially be generalized to other disease states and immunological phenotypes. Presence/absence analyses assumed roughly uniform sequencing depth across donors, an assumption that may not hold. In a later genetic analysis, a missense DCLRE1C variant was associated with V-gene and J-gene trimming of TCR beta chains, and the association was replicated in an independent cohort. A cluster of highly shared sequence variants was judged likely to represent a technical artifact of the sequencing pipeline. Assigning TCR associations to individual alleles was difficult when HLA alleles, especially DR and DQ, strongly co-occurred. The 87-base-pair reads could not distinguish some IMGT-functional V segments, including TRBV6-2 and TRBV6-3, so those segments were excluded. A later analysis found that most CMV-associated TCR beta chains appeared HLA-restricted, with HLA associations seemingly driven largely by CMV exposure. Linkage disequilibrium might explain the correlated functional status among segregating V segments, but an unknown experimental factor could not be ruled out. A later analysis associated 15,000 or so TCR beta sequences with specific HLA alleles at a false discovery rate of 0.05. This cohort had only TCR beta chains sequenced, and the lack of alpha or paired-chain data limited which features could be detected.

Rearrangement joined TRBV7-8 to TRBJ1-5; the D gene remains uncertain. This receptor was taken from a male donor in good health and CMV-seronegative. Specimen: PBMCs. The DNA is TGTGCCAGCAGCAGTTATGGGCCGACCAATTCTAATCAGCCCCAGCATTTT. Translated, it gives CASSSYGPTNSNQPQHF.